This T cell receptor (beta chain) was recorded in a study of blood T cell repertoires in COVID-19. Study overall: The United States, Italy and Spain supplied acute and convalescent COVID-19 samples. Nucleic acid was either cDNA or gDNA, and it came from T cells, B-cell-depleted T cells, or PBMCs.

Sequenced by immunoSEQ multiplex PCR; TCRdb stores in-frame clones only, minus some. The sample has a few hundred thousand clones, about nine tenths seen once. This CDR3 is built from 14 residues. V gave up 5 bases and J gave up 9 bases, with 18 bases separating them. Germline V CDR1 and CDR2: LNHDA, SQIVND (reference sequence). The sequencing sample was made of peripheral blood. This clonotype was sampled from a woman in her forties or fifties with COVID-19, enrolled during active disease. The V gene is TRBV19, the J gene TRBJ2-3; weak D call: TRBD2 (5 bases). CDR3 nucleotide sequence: TGTGCCAGTAGTGATACTAGTAGAGTTGGAACGCAGTATTTT. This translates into CASSDTSRVGTQYF.